The clone carrying this T cell receptor (beta chain) was picked up one time. V lost 0 bases to trimming and J lost 0 bases; unmatched junction nucleotides: 3. CDR3 length: 17 residues. Per germline, CDR1 MDHEN and CDR2 SYDVKM. The record originates from a study of shared clonotypes between healthy human individuals. Clones were sequenced by immunoSEQ multiplex PCR, and TCRdb holds only the in-frame ones, with some missing. Altogether under 2,500,000 clones are present, approximately 95% being singletons, with the ten largest covering 0.1% to 0.15%. This clonotype was obtained from a man aged 18 to 35 in good health. The rearrangement uses TRBV28 and TRBJ2-2; the match to TRBD1 covers 8 bases. Sequences were obtained from naive CD4+ T cells sorted from blood. Subset defined: CD45RA+ positively selected. The CDR3 sequence: CASSLWSTGANTGELFF. CDR3 nucleotide sequence: TGTGCCAGCAGTTTATGGTCGACAGGGGCGAACACCGGGGAGCTGTTTTTT. The complete variable domain, with remaining parts taken from reference TRBV28 and TRBJ2-2, reads DVKVTQSSRYLVKRTGEKVFLECVQDMDHENMFWYRQDPGLGLRLIYFSYDVKMKEKGDIPEGYSVSREKKERFSLILESASTNQTSMYLCASSLWSTGANTGELFFGEGSRLTVL.